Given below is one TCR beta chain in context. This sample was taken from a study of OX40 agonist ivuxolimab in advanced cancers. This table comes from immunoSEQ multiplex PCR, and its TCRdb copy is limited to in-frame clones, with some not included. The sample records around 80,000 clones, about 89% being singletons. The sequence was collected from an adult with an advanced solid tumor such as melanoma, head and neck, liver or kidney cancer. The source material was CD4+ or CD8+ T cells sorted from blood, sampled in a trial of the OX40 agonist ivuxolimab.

The DNA of the CDR3 is TGTGCCTGCCAAAGGGCCTTTGTGGCTTTCTTT. Protein: CACQRAFVAFF. This chain joins TRBV30 and TRBJ1-1, with D uncertain. Trimming pared 6 bases from V and 11 bases from J, leaving 16 bases between. CDR1 and CDR2 from the germline V gene are GTSNPN and SVGIG (reference sequence). The CDR3 is made up of 11 amino acids.